The present T cell receptor beta chain was sequenced within a study of T cell changes during pregnancy in multiple sclerosis. Profiling relied on immunoSEQ multiplex PCR, and the TCRdb table lists in-frame clones only, not all of them. The sample lists roughly 120,000 clones, about 93% occurring once. The CDR3 runs 15 residues. Germline CDR1 and CDR2: SNHLY and FYNNEI. Trimming left V 5 bases short and J 2 bases short, with 15 bases between. The sample here was peripheral blood, taken in the third trimester of pregnancy. The sequence derives from a female donor with multiple sclerosis, enrolled in a pregnancy study. This chain uses TRBV2 with TRBJ2-5; D is unclear. As DNA, the CDR3 is TGTGCCAGCAGTCTTTTCTACTACCTACAAGAGACCCAGTACTTC. Encoded protein: CASSLFYYLQETQYF.